The 8 T cell receptor beta chains presented below share a single source sample, sequenced in a study of blood T cell repertoires in COVID-19. Assay used: immunoSEQ multiplex PCR; TCRdb lists only in-frame clones, some missing. This sample has about 150,000 clones, with 70% to 90% found just once. Sequenced sample: peripheral blood. These receptors all come from a man between 60 and 70 years old with acute or convalescent COVID-19.

This chain links TRBV5-8 with TRBJ1-1; TRBD1 is a possible D gene (5 bases). The length of the CDR3 is 13 residues. Germline V gene sequence: CDR1 SGHTS, CDR2 YDEGEE. Trimming pared 4 bases from V and 1 base from J, leaving 8 bases between. For the CDR3, the DNA is TGTGCCAGCAGCGCGGGACCGAACACTGAAGCTTTCTTT. Its translation is CASSAGPNTEAFF.

The gene calls are TRBV6-5 and TRBJ2-7, with unresolved D. Per the germline V gene, CDR1 is MNHEY and CDR2 is SVGAGI. With 6 bases removed from V and 2 bases from J, the gap between germline ends came to 5 bases. The CDR3 runs to 11 residues. This chain's CDR3 is CASSTAYEQYF. DNA for the CDR3: TGTGCCAGCAGCACGGCCTACGAGCAGTACTTC.

The chain recombines TRBV7-9 with TRBJ1-2; 8 bases agree with TRBD1. The CDR3 length is 14 residues. V was clipped by 8 bases and J by 5 bases; unmatched bases: 10. Germline V gene sequence: CDR1 SEHNR, CDR2 FQNEAQ (reference sequence). The CDR3, as DNA: TGTGCCAGCGCGGCAGGGGGCGCGCGGTATGGCTACACCTTC. It translates to CASAAGGARYGYTF.

The CDR3 loop is CASRNTRGTEAFF. The CDR3 DNA follows: TGTGCCAGCAGAAATACCAGGGGCACTGAAGCTTTCTTT. The chain is built from TRBV27 and TRBJ1-1; D might be TRBD1 (6 bases). Germline V gives CDR1 MNHEY, CDR2 SMNVEV (reference sequence). Trimming stripped 6 bases from V and 4 bases from J, with 12 bases between. The CDR3 contains 13 residues.

The chain recombines TRBV14 with TRBJ1-2; TRBD1 might be the D (6 bases). Germline CDR1 reads SGHDN; CDR2 reads FVKESK. Trimming left V 4 bases short and J 6 bases short, with 9 bases between. CDR3 length: 12 residues. CDR3 residues: CASSLQGDGYTF. CDR3 in DNA: TGTGCCAGCAGCCTACAGGGAGATGGCTACACCTTC.

This sequence joins TRBV2 and TRBJ1-1; tentatively, D is TRBD1 (6 bases). CDR1 is SNHLY, CDR2 FYNNEI, per germline. Trimming removed 7 bases from V and 1 base from J, with 16 bases in between. The CDR3 has 15 amino acids. In DNA form, the CDR3 reads TGTGCCAGCACTTATCAGGGACAAAGGAACACTGAAGCTTTCTTT. Translation gives CASTYQGQRNTEAFF.

The chain joins TRBV5-4 to TRBJ2-5, with 12 bases that match TRBD2. J gave up 5 bases and V 2 bases, and 1 base lay outside the gene matches. Germline V CDR1 and CDR2: SGHNT, YYREEE (reference sequence). This CDR3 contains 14 residues. The CDR3 reads CASSFLAGGETQYF. The CDR3 nucleotides are TGTGCCAGCAGCTTTCTAGCGGGGGGGGAGACCCAGTACTTC. The full variable domain, in which reference TRBV5-4 and TRBJ2-5 provide the parts outside the CDR3, is ETGVTQSPTHLIKTRGQQVTLRCSSQSGHNTVSWYQQALGQGPQFIFQYYREEENGRGNFPPRFSGLQFPNYSSELNVNALELDDSALYLCASSFLAGGETQYFGPGTRLLVL.

The CDR3 region is CASRHGTGGYNEQFF. In nucleotides, the CDR3 is TGTGCCAGCAGACATGGGACAGGAGGGTACAATGAGCAGTTCTTC. V usage is TRBV27 and J usage is TRBJ2-1; TRBD1 matches 8 bases. The length of the CDR3 is 15 residues. V shed 6 bases, J shed 4 bases, and the junction held 8 bases outside the gene matches. Germline V gene lookup returns CDR1 MNHEY and CDR2 SMNVEV (reference sequence).